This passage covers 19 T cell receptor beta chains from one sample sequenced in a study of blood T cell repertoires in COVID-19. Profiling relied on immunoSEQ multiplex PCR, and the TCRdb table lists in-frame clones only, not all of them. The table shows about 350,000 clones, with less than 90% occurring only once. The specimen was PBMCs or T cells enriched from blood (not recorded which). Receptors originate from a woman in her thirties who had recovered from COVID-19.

The CDR3 DNA sequence: TGCGCCAGCAGCCAAGATATCGGTGGGGGGGCCAGTTCACCCCTCCACTTT. It translates to CASSQDIGGGASSPLHF. This rearrangement joins TRBV4-3 to TRBJ1-6; a weak D match, TRBD1 (6 bases). Deletions cut 0 bases from V and 9 bases from J, with 18 bases between. The V gene's germline CDR1 is LGHNA and CDR2 YSLEER. The CDR3 runs to 17 residues.

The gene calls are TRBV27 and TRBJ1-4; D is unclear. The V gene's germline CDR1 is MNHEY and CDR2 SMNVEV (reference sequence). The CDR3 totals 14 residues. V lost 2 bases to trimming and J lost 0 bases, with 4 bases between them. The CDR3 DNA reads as TGTGCCAGCAGTTTACAGGCAACTAATGAAAAACTGTTTTTT. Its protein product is CASSLQATNEKLFF. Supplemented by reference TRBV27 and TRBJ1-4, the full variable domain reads EAQVTQNPRYLITVTGKKLTVTCSQNMNHEYMSWYRQDPGLGLRQIYYSMNVEVTDKGDVPEGYKVSRKEKRNFPLILESPSPNQTSLYFCASSLQATNEKLFFGSGTQLSVL.

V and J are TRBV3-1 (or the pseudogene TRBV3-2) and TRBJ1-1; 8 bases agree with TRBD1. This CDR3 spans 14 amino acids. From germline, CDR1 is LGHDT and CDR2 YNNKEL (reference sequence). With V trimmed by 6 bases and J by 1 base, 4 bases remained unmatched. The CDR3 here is CASRQGAPNTEAFF. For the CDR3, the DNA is TGTGCCAGCAGGCAGGGGGCGCCGAACACTGAAGCTTTCTTT.

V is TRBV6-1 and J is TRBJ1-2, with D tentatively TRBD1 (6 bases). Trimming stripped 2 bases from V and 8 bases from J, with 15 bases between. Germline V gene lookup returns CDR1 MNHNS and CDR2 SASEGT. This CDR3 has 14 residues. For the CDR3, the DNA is TGTGCCAGCAGTGAAAGGGGGTCAGGGAGCGGCTACACCTTC. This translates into CASSERGSGSGYTF.

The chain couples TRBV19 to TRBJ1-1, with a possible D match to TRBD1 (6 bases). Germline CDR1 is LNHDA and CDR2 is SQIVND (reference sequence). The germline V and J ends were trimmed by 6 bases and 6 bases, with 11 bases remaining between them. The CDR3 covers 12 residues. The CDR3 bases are TGTGCCAGTAGGCTGAGGGGGTCTGAAGCTTTCTTT. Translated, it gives CASRLRGSEAFF.

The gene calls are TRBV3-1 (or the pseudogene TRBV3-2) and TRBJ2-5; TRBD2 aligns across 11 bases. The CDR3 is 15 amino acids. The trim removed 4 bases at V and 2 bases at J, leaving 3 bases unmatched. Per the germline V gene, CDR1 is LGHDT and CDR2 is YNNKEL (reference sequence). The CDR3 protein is CASSRLAGGQETQYF. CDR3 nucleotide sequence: TGTGCCAGCAGCCGTTTAGCGGGGGGGCAAGAGACCCAGTACTTC.

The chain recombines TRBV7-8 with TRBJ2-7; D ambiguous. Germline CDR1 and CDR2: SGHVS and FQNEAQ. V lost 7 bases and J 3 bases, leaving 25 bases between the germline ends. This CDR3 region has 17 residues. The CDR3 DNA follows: TGTGCCAGCAACTGGAACCCCACTCGACAACCAATCTACGAGCAGTACTTC. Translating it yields CASNWNPTRQPIYEQYF.

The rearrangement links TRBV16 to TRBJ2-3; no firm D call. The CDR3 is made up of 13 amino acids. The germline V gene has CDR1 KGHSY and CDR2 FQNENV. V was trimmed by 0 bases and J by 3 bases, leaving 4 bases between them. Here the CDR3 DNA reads TGTGCCAGCAGCCAATCGAGGACAGATACGCAGTATTTT. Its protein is CASSQSRTDTQYF.

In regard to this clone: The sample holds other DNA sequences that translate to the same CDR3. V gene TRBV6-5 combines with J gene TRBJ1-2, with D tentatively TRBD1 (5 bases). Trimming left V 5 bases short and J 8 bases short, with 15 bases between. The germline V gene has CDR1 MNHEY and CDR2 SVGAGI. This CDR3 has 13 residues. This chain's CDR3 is CASSTGTVGGYTF. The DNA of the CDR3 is TGTGCCAGCAGTACCGGGACTGTTGGGGGCTACACCTTC.

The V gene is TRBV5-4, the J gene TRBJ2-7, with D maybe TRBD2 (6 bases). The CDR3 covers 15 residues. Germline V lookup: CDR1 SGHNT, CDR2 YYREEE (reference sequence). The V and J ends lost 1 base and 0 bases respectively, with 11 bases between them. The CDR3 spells CASSLPGEISYEQYF. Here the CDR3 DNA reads TGTGCCAGCAGCTTGCCGGGGGAGATCTCCTACGAGCAGTACTTC.

CDR3 sequence (DNA): TGTGCCTGGAAGAGGTCGACGGATTATTATGGCTACACCTTC. This translates into CAWKRSTDYYGYTF. V and J are TRBV30 and TRBJ1-2, with D uncertain. Germline assignment: CDR1 GTSNPN and CDR2 SVGIG (reference sequence). V was pared by 4 bases and J by 5 bases, with 17 bases between. The CDR3 has 14 residues.

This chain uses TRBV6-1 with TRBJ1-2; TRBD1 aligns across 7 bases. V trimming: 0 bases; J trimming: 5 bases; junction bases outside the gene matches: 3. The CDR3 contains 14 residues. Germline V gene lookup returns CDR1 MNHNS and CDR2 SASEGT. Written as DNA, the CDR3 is TGTGCCAGCAGTGAAGCGTCAGGGGGATATGGCTACACCTTC. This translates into CASSEASGGYGYTF.

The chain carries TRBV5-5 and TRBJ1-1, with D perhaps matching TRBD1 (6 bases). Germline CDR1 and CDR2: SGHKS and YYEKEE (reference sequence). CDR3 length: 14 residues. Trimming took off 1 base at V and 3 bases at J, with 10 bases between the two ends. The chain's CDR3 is CASSLLSGDTEAFF. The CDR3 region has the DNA TGTGCCAGCAGCTTGCTATCAGGGGACACTGAAGCTTTCTTT.

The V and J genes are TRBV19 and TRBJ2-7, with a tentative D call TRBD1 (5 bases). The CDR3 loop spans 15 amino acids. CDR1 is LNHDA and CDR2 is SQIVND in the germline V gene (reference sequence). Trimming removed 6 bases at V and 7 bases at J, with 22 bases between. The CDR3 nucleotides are TGTGCCAGTAGCCAAAATGCGGCGACAGCCGGGGAGCAGTACTTC. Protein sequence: CASSQNAATAGEQYF.

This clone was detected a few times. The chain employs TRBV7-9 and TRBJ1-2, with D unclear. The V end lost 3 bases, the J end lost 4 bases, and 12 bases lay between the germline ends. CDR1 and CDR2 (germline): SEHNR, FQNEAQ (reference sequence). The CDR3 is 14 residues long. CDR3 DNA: TGTGCCAGCAGCTTCGTCCGGGATCCCTATGGCTACACCTTC. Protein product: CASSFVRDPYGYTF.

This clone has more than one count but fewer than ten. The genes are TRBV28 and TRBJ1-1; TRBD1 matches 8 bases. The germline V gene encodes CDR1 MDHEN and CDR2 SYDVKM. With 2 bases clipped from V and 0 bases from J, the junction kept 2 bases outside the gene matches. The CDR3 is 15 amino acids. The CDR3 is CASSLQGAMNTEAFF. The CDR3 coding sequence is TGTGCCAGCAGTTTACAGGGGGCAATGAACACTGAAGCTTTCTTT.

CDR3 in amino acids: CASSLGRAPSYNEQFF. Written as DNA, the CDR3 is TGTGCCAGCAGCTTGGGCAGGGCCCCCTCCTACAATGAGCAGTTCTTC. The chain is built from TRBV7-6 and TRBJ2-1; tentatively, D is TRBD1 (5 bases). Germline CDR1 and CDR2: SGHVS and FNYEAQ. The CDR3 extends over 16 amino acids. V was pared by 3 bases and J by 0 bases, with 12 bases between.

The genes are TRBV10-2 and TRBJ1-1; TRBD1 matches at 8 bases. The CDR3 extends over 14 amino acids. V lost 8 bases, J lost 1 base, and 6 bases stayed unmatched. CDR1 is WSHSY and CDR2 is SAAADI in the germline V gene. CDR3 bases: TGCGCCAGCCTGGGGGGGACAGGGAACACTGAAGCTTTCTTT. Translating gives CASLGGTGNTEAFF.

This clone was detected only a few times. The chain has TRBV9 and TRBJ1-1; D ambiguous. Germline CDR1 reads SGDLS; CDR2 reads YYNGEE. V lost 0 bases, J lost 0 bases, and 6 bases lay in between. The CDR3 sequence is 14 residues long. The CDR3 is CASSVERLNTEAFF. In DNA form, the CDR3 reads TGTGCCAGCAGCGTAGAGCGTTTGAACACTGAAGCTTTCTTT.